A single sample gave rise to the 23 T cell receptor beta chains below, sequenced in a study of T-cell memory formation after mild COVID-19. TCRdb re-analysed the 5' RACE reads in MiXCR, keeping a single row per CDR3 protein. The sample has around 83,000 distinct CDR3 sequences; around a quarter are singletons. The sequencing input was PBMCs or a T cell subset sorted from them (not recorded which). The receptors derive from a man aged 18 to 30 who had mild COVID-19 (a few samples of this study predate the infection). Cell type and time point are not known.

The V gene is TRBV7-9, the J gene TRBJ1-5; D is uncertain. CDR1 and CDR2 from the germline V gene are SEHNR and FQNEAQ (reference sequence). V lost 6 bases and J 2 bases, leaving 8 bases between the germline ends. The CDR3 spans 13 residues. CDR3 protein: CASSTMGNQPQHF. CDR3 DNA sequence: TGTGCCAGCAGTACAATGGGCAATCAGCCCCAGCATTTT.

V gene TRBV7-2 combines with J gene TRBJ2-3, with 8 bases fitting TRBD2. J gave up 4 bases and V 3 bases, and 15 bases lay outside the gene matches. This CDR3 contains 18 residues. CDR1 and CDR2 (germline): SGHTA, FQGNSA. The CDR3 loop is CASSFRGFRAGGPDTQYF. The CDR3 DNA reads TGTGCCAGCAGCTTTAGGGGTTTTCGGGCGGGGGGCCCAGATACGCAGTATTTT.

V is TRBV28 and J is TRBJ2-7, with TRBD1 matching 9 bases. Unmatched junction bases numbered 9, after V lost 5 bases and J lost 4 bases. The CDR3 loop spans 15 amino acids. The germline gives CDR1 MDHEN, CDR2 SYDVKM. CDR3 in amino acids: CASSAPGQGYYEQYF. The CDR3 DNA reads as TGTGCCAGCAGTGCCCCGGGACAGGGTTATTACGAGCAGTACTTC.

The chain carries TRBV11-3 and TRBJ2-1; D not certain. Germline V gene sequence: CDR1 SGHNT, CDR2 YENEEA. Trimming took off 0 bases at V and 5 bases at J, with 5 bases between the two ends. This CDR3 is 13 amino acids long. DNA of the CDR3: TGTGCCAGCAGCTTAGATGGAGACAATGAGCAGTTCTTC. Amino acids: CASSLDGDNEQFF.

This clonotype has just a few counts. V and J are TRBV7-8 and TRBJ2-7, with D unresolved. The CDR3 extends over 13 amino acids. In germline, CDR1 is SGHVS, CDR2 FQNEAQ. Trimming stripped 3 bases from V and 3 bases from J, with 9 bases between. The CDR3 region is CASSLIDFYEQYF. The CDR3 region has the DNA TGTGCCAGCAGCTTGATAGATTTCTACGAGCAGTACTTC.

This clonotype came up many times. V and J are TRBV5-6 and TRBJ2-3, with 9 bases fitting TRBD2. CDR1 and CDR2 (germline): SGHDT, YYEEEE. The CDR3 length is 16 residues. V lost 1 base to trimming and J lost 2 bases; unmatched junction nucleotides: 5. Written as DNA, the CDR3 is TGTGCCAGCAGCTTGTTGGCTAGCGGGGACACAGATACGCAGTATTTT. This encodes CASSLLASGDTDTQYF.

This clonotype has a handful of counts. This chain uses TRBV4-1 with TRBJ2-1; no reliable D call. This CDR3 has 12 amino acids. Trimming cost V 1 base and J 9 bases, with 7 bases left between them. Germline V gives CDR1 MGHRA, CDR2 YSYEKL. The DNA of the CDR3 is TGCGCCAGCAGCCAAGGTTCGGGTGAGCAGTTCTTC. It yields the protein CASSQGSGEQFF.

This clonotype was observed a handful of times. The chain is built from TRBV20-1 and TRBJ2-6, with D maybe TRBD1 (6 bases). This CDR3 has 14 amino acids. V shed 7 bases and J shed 4 bases, with 14 bases lying between them. CDR1 and CDR2 (germline): DFQATT, SNEGSKA (reference sequence). The CDR3 spells CSVPTGYGANVLTF. CDR3 nucleotides: TGCAGTGTTCCCACAGGGTACGGGGCCAACGTCCTGACTTTC.

The rearrangement links TRBV5-1 to TRBJ2-1, with a tentative D call TRBD2 (6 bases). Germline V gene lookup returns CDR1 SGHRS and CDR2 YFSETQ. CDR3 length: 16 residues. V was clipped by 1 base and J by 4 bases, with 15 bases between them. The CDR3 DNA is TGCGCCAGCAGCTTGACTGTGCGGGGCTGTTACAATGAGCAGTTCTTC. It specifies CASSLTVRGCYNEQFF.

This clonotype was counted ten times or more. The V call is TRBV6-4, the J call TRBJ2-1; 8 bases are a match to TRBD1. Germline V gene sequence: CDR1 MRHNA, CDR2 SNTAGT. Trimming took 3 bases from V and 8 from J; bases not matched to a gene: 6. The CDR3 spans 14 residues. CDR3 sequence (DNA): TGTGCCAGCAGTGAGACCCAGGGGGCGGATGAGCAGTTCTTC. This codes for CASSETQGADEQFF.

The V call is TRBV7-9, the J call TRBJ2-7; D uncertain. The CDR3 spans 11 residues. Per the germline V gene, CDR1 is SEHNR and CDR2 is FQNEAQ (reference sequence). Trimming pared 2 bases from V and 5 bases from J, leaving 4 bases between. The CDR3 nucleotides are TGTGCCAGCAGCTTAAGCGACGAGCAGTACTTC. This encodes CASSLSDEQYF.

The chain carries TRBV7-6 and TRBJ1-2, with D tentatively TRBD1 (5 bases). Trimming cost V 3 bases and J 6 bases, with 8 bases left between them. Germline lookup yields CDR1 SGHVS and CDR2 FNYEAQ. The CDR3 is 12 residues long. CDR3 sequence (DNA): TGTGCCAGCAGCTTGCGGGGGGATGGCTACACCTTC. This gives the protein CASSLRGDGYTF. Filled out from reference TRBV7-6 and TRBJ1-2, the complete variable domain reads GAGVSQSPRYKVTKRGQDVALRCDPISGHVSLYWYRQALGQGPEFLTYFNYEAQQDKSGLPNDRFSAERPEGSISTLTIQRTEQRDSAMYRCASSLRGDGYTFGSGTRLTVV.

The chain joins TRBV19 to TRBJ2-7, with 8 bases fitting TRBD2. V trimming: 5 bases; J trimming: 3 bases; junction bases outside the gene matches: 9. CDR1 and CDR2 (germline): LNHDA, SQIVND (reference sequence). The length of the CDR3 is 15 residues. The CDR3 here is CASSSWRRGDYEQYF. The DNA for the CDR3 is TGTGCCAGTAGTTCCTGGAGGCGGGGGGACTACGAGCAGTACTTC.

This clonotype has more than one count but fewer than ten. V usage is TRBV7-9 and J usage is TRBJ1-5; D not certain. V gave up 5 bases and J gave up 5 bases, with 10 bases separating them. CDR3 size: 13 residues. The germline gives CDR1 SEHNR, CDR2 FQNEAQ (reference sequence). The CDR3, as DNA: TGTGCCAGCAGCCACGACGGAGATCAGCCCCAGCATTTT. Protein sequence: CASSHDGDQPQHF.

The chain is built from TRBV4-3 and TRBJ2-3; 9 bases line up with TRBD2. The CDR3 is 20 amino acids. From germline, CDR1 is LGHNA and CDR2 YSLEER. V dropped 6 bases and J dropped 4; count of bases not matched to a gene: 23. Here the CDR3 reads CASSRDPGGGAGERSDTQYF. CDR3 bases: TGCGCCAGCAGTCGCGATCCGGGCGGGGGGGCTGGAGAACGGTCAGATACGCAGTATTTT.

The CDR3 DNA reads TGTGCCAGCAGCCCAGTCGGGGGTGATTGGGAAGGCTACACCTTC. This encodes CASSPVGGDWEGYTF. The V call is TRBV7-9, the J call TRBJ1-2; D is perhaps TRBD1 (5 bases). This CDR3 is built from 15 residues. V was cut by 5 bases and J by 8 bases, with 21 bases left in between. Germline V gene data show CDR1 as SEHNR and CDR2 as FQNEAQ (reference sequence).

This clonotype was seen just once. This chain connects TRBV13 to TRBJ2-1, with a possible D match to TRBD2 (7 bases). The CDR3 covers 15 residues. Trimming took 2 bases from V and 8 from J, leaving 16 bases between them. Germline CDR1 is PRHDT and CDR2 is FYEKMQ (reference sequence). The CDR3 sequence: CASSLRGAEGHEQFF. The CDR3 DNA reads as TGTGCCAGCAGCTTACGGGGGGCCGAAGGGCATGAGCAGTTCTTC.

The V gene is TRBV12-3 or TRBV12-4, the J gene TRBJ1-1; D might be TRBD1 (5 bases). V lost 5 bases and J 1 base, leaving 11 bases between the germline ends. This CDR3 has 14 residues. The CDR3 region is CASSQTVKNTEAFF. The CDR3 DNA reads as TGTGCCAGCAGTCAGACAGTAAAGAACACTGAAGCTTTCTTT.

The J gene is TRBJ2-5, the V gene TRBV6-5; TRBD1 might be the D (6 bases). CDR1 is MNHEY, CDR2 SVGAGI, per germline. Trimming cost V 6 bases and J 5 bases, with 16 bases left between them. The CDR3 is made up of 14 amino acids. CDR3 bases: TGTGCCAGCAGGCAGGGGCCCGAAAAGGAGACCCAGTACTTC. Translation: CASRQGPEKETQYF.

Here the CDR3 reads CASSRLERGFDEQFF. The CDR3 DNA reads TGCGCCAGCAGCCGGCTCGAGCGGGGGTTCGATGAGCAGTTCTTC. J is TRBJ2-1 and V is TRBV5-1, with 8 bases matching TRBD2. The CDR3 totals 15 residues. Germline V gene sequence: CDR1 SGHRS, CDR2 YFSETQ. J lost 8 bases, V lost 4 bases, and 11 bases had no gene match.

In this sample, this clonotype turned up a few times. The rearrangement uses TRBV7-9 and TRBJ2-1; TRBD1 matches at 9 bases. CDR1 is SEHNR and CDR2 is FQNEAQ in the germline V gene (reference sequence). The ends lost 5 bases at V and 6 bases at J; junction bases unmatched: 8. This CDR3 is 15 amino acids long. CDR3 sequence: CASSPGQGIRNEQFF. The CDR3 nucleotides are TGTGCCAGCAGCCCCGGACAGGGGATACGCAATGAGCAGTTCTTC.

In its sample, this clonotype was seen a few times. J is TRBJ1-1 and V is TRBV5-1; D is unclear. CDR3 size: 14 residues. V was cut by 3 bases and J by 6 bases, with 15 bases left in between. Germline CDR1 reads SGHRS; CDR2 reads YFSETQ. The CDR3 DNA sequence: TGCGCCAGCAGCTCGCGAACTATTACCTCTGAAGCTTTCTTT. Protein product: CASSSRTITSEAFF.

A remark on this clonotype: One junction end disagrees with the germline gene, perhaps due to a read error. CDR3 bases: TGTGCTAGCAGCAGTTCTAGCGTTGGCCGAGAGACCCAGTACTTC. Translation: CASSSSSVGRETQYF. The J gene is TRBJ2-5, the V gene TRBV7-7, with D perhaps matching TRBD2 (6 bases). This CDR3 is 15 amino acids long. The germline V gene has CDR1 SSHAT and CDR2 FNYEAQ (reference sequence).